This T cell receptor beta chain came from a study of early T cells in non-severe SARS-CoV-2 infection. V was trimmed by 3 bases and J by 2 bases, leaving 11 bases between them. Germline-derived CDR1 and CDR2 are MNHEY and SMNVEV (reference sequence). The CDR3 contains 14 residues. TCRdb called the 5' RACE reads again in MiXCR, with one record for every CDR3 protein. The sample holds 50,000 or so distinct CDR3 sequences, around 13% seen once. The specimen was whole blood. V is TRBV27 and J is TRBJ2-7, with D possibly being TRBD1 (6 bases). This receptor was identified in an adult who was a healthcare worker with PCR-confirmed SARS-CoV-2 infection or an uninfected control (not recorded which). The CDR3 region has the DNA TGTGCCAGCAGTTTTCGGACAGAGACCTACGAGCAGTACTTC. It translates to CASSFRTETYEQYF.